This is a list of T cell receptor beta chains from one sample in a study of blood T cells in healthy people across ages. TCRdb re-derived calls from the 5' RACE reads in MiXCR, one entry per CDR3 protein. The sample carries approximately 1,000,000 distinct CDR3 sequences, around two fifths recorded once. Sequenced material: blood. All receptors come from a man between 18 and 35 years old in good health. CDR3s include the opening cysteine and the closing phenylalanine or tryptophan. Fields, in order: D gene, CDR3 length, J gene, V gene, clone size, CDR3 DNA, CDR3 protein. The D gene is left open where the match is weak. Rows may omit the clone size; those that give it use once, few, many or a size class.

d_call: TRBD1; cdr3_length: 14; j_call: TRBJ2-7; v_call: TRBV20-1; clone_size: .; cdr3_nt: TGCAGTGCCACGGGACAGGGGCCTTACTACGAGCAGTACTTC; cdr3_aa: CSATGQGPYYEQYF
d_call: .; cdr3_length: 13; j_call: TRBJ2-1; v_call: TRBV25-1; clone_size: few; cdr3_nt: TGTGCCAGCAGTCCCCGGGACTCCTGGGAGCAGTTCTTC; cdr3_aa: CASSPRDSWEQFF
d_call: .; cdr3_length: 15; j_call: TRBJ1-2; v_call: TRBV6-6; clone_size: .; cdr3_nt: TGTGCCAGCAGTGAAACTCGAGACTTCACCTATGGCTACACCTTC; cdr3_aa: CASSETRDFTYGYTF
d_call: .; cdr3_length: 13; j_call: TRBJ1-2; v_call: TRBV29-1; clone_size: few; cdr3_nt: TGCAGCGTTGGGAGGCAGAGTCAGGATGGCTACACCTTC; cdr3_aa: CSVGRQSQDGYTF
d_call: .; cdr3_length: 16; j_call: TRBJ2-1; v_call: TRBV5-1; clone_size: .; cdr3_nt: TGCGCCAGCAGGGGACGAGCCGAAGGCTCCTACAATGAGCAGTTCTTC; cdr3_aa: CASRGRAEGSYNEQFF
d_call: .; cdr3_length: 16; j_call: TRBJ2-1; v_call: TRBV9; clone_size: .; cdr3_nt: TGTGCCAGCAGCGTAGGGGGGGCTAGGAAGTACAATGAGCAGTTCTTC; cdr3_aa: CASSVGGARKYNEQFF
d_call: .; cdr3_length: 14; j_call: TRBJ1-6; v_call: TRBV10-3; clone_size: .; cdr3_nt: TGTGCCATCAGTGATTTGACAGTGAATTCACCCCTCCACTTT; cdr3_aa: CAISDLTVNSPLHF
d_call: .; cdr3_length: 16; j_call: TRBJ1-2; v_call: TRBV20-1; clone_size: .; cdr3_nt: TGCAGTGCTAGTCCCCAGGAGGGTAGTAATAACTATGGCTACACCTTC; cdr3_aa: CSASPQEGSNNYGYTF
d_call: .; cdr3_length: 16; j_call: TRBJ2-5; v_call: TRBV7-9; clone_size: .; cdr3_nt: TGTGCCAGCAGCCGAATGGGACGGGGAAACCAAGAGACCCAGTACTTC; cdr3_aa: CASSRMGRGNQETQYF
d_call: .; cdr3_length: 15; j_call: TRBJ2-4; v_call: TRBV5-1; clone_size: few; cdr3_nt: TGCGCCAGCAGCTTGGCAGGACAAGCCAAAAACATTCAGTACTTC; cdr3_aa: CASSLAGQAKNIQYF
d_call: TRBD2; cdr3_length: 17; j_call: TRBJ2-3; v_call: TRBV28; clone_size: few; cdr3_nt: TGTGCCAGCAGTCCCCAGGGACTAGCGGGGGCCACAGATACGCAGTATTTT; cdr3_aa: CASSPQGLAGATDTQYF
d_call: .; cdr3_length: 14; j_call: TRBJ1-2; v_call: TRBV29-1; clone_size: many; cdr3_nt: TGCAGCGTTGAAGACCCAGGGGCAAACTATGGCTACACCTTC; cdr3_aa: CSVEDPGANYGYTF
d_call: .; cdr3_length: 15; j_call: TRBJ1-2; v_call: TRBV2; clone_size: few; cdr3_nt: TGTGCCAGCCCGGCGTTCGGGGGAGCTAACTATGGCTACACCTTC; cdr3_aa: CASPAFGGANYGYTF
d_call: .; cdr3_length: 13; j_call: TRBJ2-7; v_call: TRBV28; clone_size: .; cdr3_nt: TGTGCCAGCAGTTTAGGCTATTTGGGCGAGCAGTACTTC; cdr3_aa: CASSLGYLGEQYF
d_call: .; cdr3_length: 15; j_call: TRBJ2-1; v_call: TRBV7-2; clone_size: .; cdr3_nt: TGTGCCAGCAGCTCCCCTGGGACCCTAAGATACGAGCAGTTCTTC; cdr3_aa: CASSSPGTLRYEQFF
d_call: .; cdr3_length: 14; j_call: TRBJ1-3; v_call: TRBV29-1; clone_size: .; cdr3_nt: TGCAGCGCCCTAATTGAGATTGCTGGAAACACCATATATTTT; cdr3_aa: CSALIEIAGNTIYF
d_call: TRBD1; cdr3_length: 13; j_call: TRBJ1-1; v_call: TRBV20-1; clone_size: .; cdr3_nt: TGCAGTGCTTATCCGACAGGGTCAACTGAAGCTTTCTTT; cdr3_aa: CSAYPTGSTEAFF
d_call: .; cdr3_length: 13; j_call: TRBJ1-2; v_call: TRBV20-1; clone_size: few; cdr3_nt: TGCAGTGCTAGAGATCTTAGGGGTTGGGGCTACACCTTC; cdr3_aa: CSARDLRGWGYTF
d_call: .; cdr3_length: 15; j_call: TRBJ2-1; v_call: TRBV25-1; clone_size: few; cdr3_nt: TGTGCCAGCCTCAGCGCCGGGACGGCTAACAATGAGCAGTTCTTC; cdr3_aa: CASLSAGTANNEQFF
d_call: TRBD1; cdr3_length: 17; j_call: TRBJ1-5; v_call: TRBV15; clone_size: few; cdr3_nt: TGTGCCACCAGCCCCAGGACAGGTTTGGGATTCAATCAGCCCCAGCATTTT; cdr3_aa: CATSPRTGLGFNQPQHF
d_call: .; cdr3_length: 16; j_call: TRBJ2-3; v_call: TRBV20-1; clone_size: .; cdr3_nt: TGCAGTGCTAGAGGCCAGGGCCTTGGGAGCGCAGATACGCAGTATTTT; cdr3_aa: CSARGQGLGSADTQYF
d_call: .; cdr3_length: 14; j_call: TRBJ2-3; v_call: TRBV7-9; clone_size: .; cdr3_nt: TGTGCCAGCAGCGAAAGGACACAAACAGATACGCAGTATTTT; cdr3_aa: CASSERTQTDTQYF
d_call: .; cdr3_length: 12; j_call: TRBJ2-3; v_call: TRBV12-3/TRBV12-4; clone_size: .; cdr3_nt: TGTGCCAGCAGTTCGGCCCGGGGTACGCAGTATTTT; cdr3_aa: CASSSARGTQYF
d_call: .; cdr3_length: 15; j_call: TRBJ1-5; v_call: TRBV5-1; clone_size: .; cdr3_nt: TGCGCCAGCAGCTTGGACAGCAAAAGCAATCAGCCCCAGCATTTT; cdr3_aa: CASSLDSKSNQPQHF
d_call: .; cdr3_length: 16; j_call: TRBJ2-2; v_call: TRBV6-1; clone_size: .; cdr3_nt: TGTGCCAGCAGTGTCCCCCGGAGCAGTTACACCGGGGAGCTGTTTTTT; cdr3_aa: CASSVPRSSYTGELFF
d_call: TRBD2; cdr3_length: 18; j_call: TRBJ2-5; v_call: TRBV13; clone_size: few; cdr3_nt: TGTGCCAGCAGCCCAAAAGAGAGTAGCGGGGCCCCCTTTAGGACCCAGTACTTC; cdr3_aa: CASSPKESSGAPFRTQYF
d_call: .; cdr3_length: 15; j_call: TRBJ2-3; v_call: TRBV20-1; clone_size: few; cdr3_nt: TGCAGTGCTAGAGACCTTGGGGAGGTCGGAGATACGCAGTATTTT; cdr3_aa: CSARDLGEVGDTQYF
d_call: .; cdr3_length: 15; j_call: TRBJ2-3; v_call: TRBV11-2; clone_size: .; cdr3_nt: TGTGCCAGCAGCGTAGAGACGACACCTATAGATACGCAGTATTTT; cdr3_aa: CASSVETTPIDTQYF
d_call: TRBD2; cdr3_length: 16; j_call: TRBJ2-1; v_call: TRBV29-1; clone_size: .; cdr3_nt: TGCAGCGTTCGTGGGTCAGTTAGCGGGAGTGGGTATGAGCAGTTCTTC; cdr3_aa: CSVRGSVSGSGYEQFF
d_call: .; cdr3_length: 17; j_call: TRBJ2-6; v_call: TRBV4-1; clone_size: many; cdr3_nt: TGCGCCAGCAGCCAAGACGGGCAGCTCTCTGGGGCCAACGTCCTGACTTTC; cdr3_aa: CASSQDGQLSGANVLTF
d_call: .; cdr3_length: 21; j_call: TRBJ2-3; v_call: TRBV5-1; clone_size: .; cdr3_nt: TGCGCCAGCAGCTCGTACCCGACAGGTTTGTCTATAAGGGGCAACACAGATACGCAGTATTTT; cdr3_aa: CASSSYPTGLSIRGNTDTQYF
d_call: TRBD2; cdr3_length: 15; j_call: TRBJ2-3; v_call: TRBV6-2/TRBV6-3; clone_size: few; cdr3_nt: TGTGCCAGCAGTTACCGGGGACTAGGAGGGGATACGCAGTATTTT; cdr3_aa: CASSYRGLGGDTQYF
d_call: .; cdr3_length: 16; j_call: TRBJ1-1; v_call: TRBV4-1; clone_size: .; cdr3_nt: TGCGCCAGCAGCCAAGACTTCCCAGGACTGAACACTGAAGCTTTCTTT; cdr3_aa: CASSQDFPGLNTEAFF
d_call: TRBD1; cdr3_length: 13; j_call: TRBJ1-2; v_call: TRBV7-2; clone_size: .; cdr3_nt: TGTGCCAGCACCTCTGGACAGGGCGGGGGCTACACCTTC; cdr3_aa: CASTSGQGGGYTF
d_call: TRBD2; cdr3_length: 19; j_call: TRBJ2-4; v_call: TRBV5-6; clone_size: few; cdr3_nt: TGTGCCAGCAGCCCGGGACTAGCGGTACTTACACTAGCCAAAAACATTCAGTACTTC; cdr3_aa: CASSPGLAVLTLAKNIQYF
d_call: .; cdr3_length: 14; j_call: TRBJ1-4; v_call: TRBV25-1; clone_size: few; cdr3_nt: TGTGCCAGCAGTGAGGAGGGCGGGAATGAAAAACTGTTTTTT; cdr3_aa: CASSEEGGNEKLFF
d_call: .; cdr3_length: 15; j_call: TRBJ1-2; v_call: TRBV6-1; clone_size: few; cdr3_nt: TGTGCCAGCAGTGAGGGGATAGGGGTGCACTATGGCTACACCTTC; cdr3_aa: CASSEGIGVHYGYTF
d_call: .; cdr3_length: 14; j_call: TRBJ2-5; v_call: TRBV3-1; clone_size: few; cdr3_nt: TGTGCCAGCAGCCGGCAAATAGGGGCCGAGACCCAGTACTTC; cdr3_aa: CASSRQIGAETQYF
d_call: .; cdr3_length: 12; j_call: TRBJ1-1; v_call: TRBV12-3/TRBV12-4; clone_size: few; cdr3_nt: TGTGCCAGCAGTTCTTCCACCAATGAAGCTTTCTTT; cdr3_aa: CASSSSTNEAFF
d_call: .; cdr3_length: 13; j_call: TRBJ2-7; v_call: TRBV15; clone_size: .; cdr3_nt: TGTGCCACCAGCAGAGTTGAGACTGGGGAGCAGTACTTC; cdr3_aa: CATSRVETGEQYF
d_call: .; cdr3_length: 13; j_call: TRBJ1-2; v_call: TRBV6-5; clone_size: few; cdr3_nt: TGTGCCAGCAGCCGAGGTCGACTCTATGGCTACACCTTC; cdr3_aa: CASSRGRLYGYTF
d_call: .; cdr3_length: 13; j_call: TRBJ2-1; v_call: TRBV4-2; clone_size: many; cdr3_nt: TGTGCCAGCAGCCAAGACCTGAACAATGAGCAGTTCTTC; cdr3_aa: CASSQDLNNEQFF
d_call: .; cdr3_length: 18; j_call: TRBJ2-3; v_call: TRBV7-7; clone_size: many; cdr3_nt: TGTGCTAGCAGCTTAAGTCTTGGCTCCAAAGCTCCGGCAGATACGCAGTATTTT; cdr3_aa: CASSLSLGSKAPADTQYF
d_call: .; cdr3_length: 12; j_call: TRBJ1-2; v_call: TRBV7-2; clone_size: few; cdr3_nt: TGTGCCAGCAGCTTAGGCAAATATGGCTACACCTTC; cdr3_aa: CASSLGKYGYTF
d_call: .; cdr3_length: 14; j_call: TRBJ2-2; v_call: TRBV5-1; clone_size: .; cdr3_nt: TGCGCCAGCAGCTCCGACAGGACCACCGGGGAGCTGTTTTTT; cdr3_aa: CASSSDRTTGELFF